These 3 T cell receptor beta chains share one sample of origin, sequenced in a study of shared clonotypes between healthy human individuals. Terminally differentiated effector memory CD45RA+ cells were left out of the naive CD8 fraction, which was CD45RO-negative and positively selected for CCR7. TCRdb's copy holds only in-frame clones and misses some; the assay was immunoSEQ multiplex PCR. Of about 1,800,000 clones detected, about 95% appear once; the ten largest clones hold 1% to 1.5%. Sequenced input: naive CD8+ T cells sorted from blood. All receptors derive from a man aged 18 to 30 in good health.

This chain uses TRBV19 with TRBJ2-7, with TRBD1 as a possible D gene (6 bases). The CDR3 length is 13 residues. Trimming stripped 1 base from V and 7 bases from J, with 11 bases between. CDR1 is LNHDA, CDR2 SQIVND, per germline (reference sequence). In DNA form, the CDR3 reads TGTGCCAGTAGTATAGGGCAGGGGCGGGAGCAGTACTTC. Protein sequence: CASSIGQGREQYF.

This clone was detected only once. The chain has TRBV25-1 and TRBJ1-6; the D gene is possibly TRBD1 (5 bases). The germline V gene encodes CDR1 MGHDK and CDR2 SYGVNS. Trimming removed 0 bases from V and 3 bases from J, with 12 bases in between. CDR3 size: 17 residues. In DNA, the CDR3 is TGTGCCAGCAGTGAATATCGTGGGGGTAGCTATAATTCACCCCTCCACTTT. Protein product: CASSEYRGGSYNSPLHF.

V is TRBV23-1 and J is TRBJ2-3; maybe TRBD2 (6 bases). TRBV23-1 is assigned to the ORF class and has an uncertain function. Trimming pared 10 bases from V and 1 base from J, leaving 24 bases between. This CDR3 contains 17 residues. The CDR3 region is CAIPWGLGPAGTDTQYF. The DNA for the CDR3 is TGCGCCATCCCCTGGGGACTGGGCCCGGCTGGCACAGATACGCAGTATTTT.